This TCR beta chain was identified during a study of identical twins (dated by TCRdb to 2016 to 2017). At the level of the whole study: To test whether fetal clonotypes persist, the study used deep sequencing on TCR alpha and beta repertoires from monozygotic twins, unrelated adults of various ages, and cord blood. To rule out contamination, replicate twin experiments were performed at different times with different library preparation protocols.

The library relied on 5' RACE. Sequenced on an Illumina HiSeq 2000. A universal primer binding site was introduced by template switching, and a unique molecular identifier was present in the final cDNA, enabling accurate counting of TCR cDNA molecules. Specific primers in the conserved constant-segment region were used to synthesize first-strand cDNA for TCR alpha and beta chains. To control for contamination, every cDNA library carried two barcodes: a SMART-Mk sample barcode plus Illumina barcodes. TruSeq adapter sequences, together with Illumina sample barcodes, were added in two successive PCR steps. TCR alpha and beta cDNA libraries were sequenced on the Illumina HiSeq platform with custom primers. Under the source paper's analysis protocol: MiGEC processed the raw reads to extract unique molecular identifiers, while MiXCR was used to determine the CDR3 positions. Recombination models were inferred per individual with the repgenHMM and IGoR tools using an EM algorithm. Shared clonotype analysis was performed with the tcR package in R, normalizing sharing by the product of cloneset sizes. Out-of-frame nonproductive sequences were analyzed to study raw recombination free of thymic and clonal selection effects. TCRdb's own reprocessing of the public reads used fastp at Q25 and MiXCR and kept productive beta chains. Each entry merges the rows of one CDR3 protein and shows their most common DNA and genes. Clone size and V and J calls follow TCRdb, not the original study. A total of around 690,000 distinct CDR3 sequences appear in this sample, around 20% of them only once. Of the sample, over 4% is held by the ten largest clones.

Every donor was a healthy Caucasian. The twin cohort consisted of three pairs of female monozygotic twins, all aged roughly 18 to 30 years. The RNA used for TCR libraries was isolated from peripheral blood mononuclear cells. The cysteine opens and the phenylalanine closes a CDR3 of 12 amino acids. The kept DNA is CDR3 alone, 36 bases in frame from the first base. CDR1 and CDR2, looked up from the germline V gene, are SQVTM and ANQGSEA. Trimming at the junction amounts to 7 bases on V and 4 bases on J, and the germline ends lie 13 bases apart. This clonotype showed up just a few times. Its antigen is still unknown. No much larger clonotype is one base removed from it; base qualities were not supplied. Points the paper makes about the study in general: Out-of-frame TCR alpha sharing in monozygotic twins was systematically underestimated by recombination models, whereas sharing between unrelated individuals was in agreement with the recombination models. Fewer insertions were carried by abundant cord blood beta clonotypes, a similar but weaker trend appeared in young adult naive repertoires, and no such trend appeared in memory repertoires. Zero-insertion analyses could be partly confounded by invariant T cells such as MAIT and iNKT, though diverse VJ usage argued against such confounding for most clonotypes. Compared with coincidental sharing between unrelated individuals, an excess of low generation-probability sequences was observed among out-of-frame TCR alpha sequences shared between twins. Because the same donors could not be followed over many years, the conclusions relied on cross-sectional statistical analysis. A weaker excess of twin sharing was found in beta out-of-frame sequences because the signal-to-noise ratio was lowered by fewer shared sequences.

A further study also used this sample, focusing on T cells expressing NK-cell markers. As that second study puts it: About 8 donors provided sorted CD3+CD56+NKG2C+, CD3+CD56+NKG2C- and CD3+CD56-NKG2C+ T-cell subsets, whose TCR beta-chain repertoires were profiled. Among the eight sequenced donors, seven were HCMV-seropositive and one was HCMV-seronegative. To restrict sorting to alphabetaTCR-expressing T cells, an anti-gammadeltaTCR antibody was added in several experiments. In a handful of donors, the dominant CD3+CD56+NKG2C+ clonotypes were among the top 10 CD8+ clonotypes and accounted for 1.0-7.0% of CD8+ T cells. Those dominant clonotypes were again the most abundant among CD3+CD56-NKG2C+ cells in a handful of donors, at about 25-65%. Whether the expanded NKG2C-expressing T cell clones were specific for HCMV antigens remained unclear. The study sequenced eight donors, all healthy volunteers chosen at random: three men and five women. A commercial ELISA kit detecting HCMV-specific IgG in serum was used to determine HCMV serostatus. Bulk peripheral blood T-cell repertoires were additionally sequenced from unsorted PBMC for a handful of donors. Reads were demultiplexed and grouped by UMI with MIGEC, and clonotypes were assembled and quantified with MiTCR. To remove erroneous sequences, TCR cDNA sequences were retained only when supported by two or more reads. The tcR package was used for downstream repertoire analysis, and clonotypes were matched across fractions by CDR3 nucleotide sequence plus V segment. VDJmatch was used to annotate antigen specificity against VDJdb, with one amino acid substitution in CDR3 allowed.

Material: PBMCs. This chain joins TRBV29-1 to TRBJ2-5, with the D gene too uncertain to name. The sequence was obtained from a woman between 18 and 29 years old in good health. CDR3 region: CSAGSLGETQYF. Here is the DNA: TGCAGCGCCGGGTCATTAGGAGAGACCCAGTACTTC.